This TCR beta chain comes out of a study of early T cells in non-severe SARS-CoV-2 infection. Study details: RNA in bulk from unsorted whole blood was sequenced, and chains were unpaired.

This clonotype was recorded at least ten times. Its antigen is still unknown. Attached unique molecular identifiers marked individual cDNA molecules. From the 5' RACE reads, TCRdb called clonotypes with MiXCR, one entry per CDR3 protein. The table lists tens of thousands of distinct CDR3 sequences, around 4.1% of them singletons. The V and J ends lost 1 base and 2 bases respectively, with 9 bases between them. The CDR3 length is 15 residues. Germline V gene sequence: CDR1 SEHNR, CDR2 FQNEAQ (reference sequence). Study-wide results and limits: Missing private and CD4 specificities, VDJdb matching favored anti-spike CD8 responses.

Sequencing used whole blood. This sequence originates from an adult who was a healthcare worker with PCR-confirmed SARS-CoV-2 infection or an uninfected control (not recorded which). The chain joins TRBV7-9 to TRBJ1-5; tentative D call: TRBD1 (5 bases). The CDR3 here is CASSLGDGRNQPQHF. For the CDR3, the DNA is TGTGCCAGCAGCTTAGGGGACGGACGCAATCAGCCCCAGCATTTT. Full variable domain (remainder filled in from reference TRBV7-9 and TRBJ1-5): DTGVSQNPRHKITKRGQNVTFRCDPISEHNRLYWYRQTLGQGPEFLTYFQNEAQLEKSRLLSDRFSAERPKGSFSTLEIQRTEQGDSAMYLCASSLGDGRNQPQHFGDGTRLSIL.